The 14 T cell receptor beta chains below were found in one sample sequenced in a study of cytomegalovirus exposure and HLA in healthy donors. A multiplex PCR was run with 60 Vbeta primers and 13 Jbeta primers. The table came from immunoSEQ multiplex PCR; TCRdb's copy has only in-frame clones and leaves some out. The sample records 150,000 to 200,000 clones, about 80% being singletons. Sequencing was done on a sample of PBMCs. These receptor sequences come from a woman younger than 45 in good health and CMV-seropositive.

This chain joins TRBV9 and TRBJ1-3, with D perhaps matching TRBD1 (6 bases). The CDR3 consists of 13 residues. Trimming took 5 bases from V and 1 from J, leaving 7 bases between them. Germline CDR1 is SGDLS and CDR2 is YYNGEE. CDR3 bases: TGTGCCAGCAGAGGGGGATCTGGAAACACCATATATTTT. Amino acid sequence: CASRGGSGNTIYF.

The CDR3 spells CASSLEAGGYEQYF. CDR3 DNA: TGTGCCAGCAGCTTAGAAGCGGGGGGCTACGAGCAGTACTTC. The chain joins TRBV7-2 to TRBJ2-7; TRBD2 matches 9 bases. This CDR3 has 14 amino acids. J lost 3 bases, V lost 1 base, and 1 base had no gene match. Germline V lookup: CDR1 SGHTA, CDR2 FQGNSA.

The chain links TRBV11-2 to TRBJ1-2, with 10 bases identical to TRBD1. CDR1 is SGHAT and CDR2 is FQNNGV in the germline V gene. The CDR3 spans 18 residues. The V segment lost 1 base and the J segment 8 bases; nucleotides outside the gene matches: 16. The chain's CDR3 is CASSLVTGTGATFWGYTF. The CDR3 region has the DNA TGTGCCAGCAGCTTAGTCACCGGGACAGGGGCCACTTTTTGGGGCTACACCTTC. The full variable domain, its missing parts supplied by reference TRBV11-2 and TRBJ1-2, is EAGVAQSPRYKIIEKRQSVAFWCNPISGHATLYWYQQILGQGPKLLIQFQNNGVVDDSQLPKDRFSAERLKGVDSTLKIQPAKLEDSAVYLCASSLVTGTGATFWGYTFGSGTRLTVV.

CDR3 DNA sequence: TGTGCCAGCAGCCCCTCCCTGTCTAGCGGGGGGCGGATCAATGAGCAGTTCTTC. Protein product: CASSPSLSSGGRINEQFF. The genes are TRBV7-8 and TRBJ2-1; TRBD2 matches 11 bases. Germline lookup yields CDR1 SGHVS and CDR2 FQNEAQ. This CDR3 has 18 residues. V shed 5 bases, J shed 6 bases, and the junction held 15 bases outside the gene matches.

The rearrangement joins TRBV6-6 to TRBJ1-2, with D possibly TRBD1 on 5 matching bases. The germline V gene has CDR1 MNHNY and CDR2 SVGAGI (reference sequence). The ends were cut back, 6 bases at V and 4 bases at J, with 15 bases in the middle. This CDR3 is 14 amino acids long. CDR3: CASRKPTASYGYTF. Written as DNA, the CDR3 is TGTGCCAGCAGGAAACCGACAGCCTCCTATGGCTACACCTTC.

The V and J genes are TRBV27 and TRBJ2-4; no definite D call. There are 16 residues in the CDR3. CDR1 and CDR2 from the germline V gene are MNHEY and SMNVEV (reference sequence). V was shortened by 4 bases and J by 1 base, with 14 bases between the two germline ends. The CDR3 reads CASSSILAVAKNIQYF. The CDR3 region has the DNA TGTGCCAGCAGTTCCATCTTGGCGGTGGCCAAAAACATTCAGTACTTC.

V usage is TRBV7-2 and J usage is TRBJ1-2; TRBD1 aligns across 8 bases. V trimming: 3 bases; J trimming: 12 bases; junction bases outside the gene matches: 3. Germline V gene data show CDR1 as SGHTA and CDR2 as FQGNSA. The CDR3 contains 11 residues. The CDR3 spells CASSLGTGHTF. In DNA form, the CDR3 reads TGTGCCAGCAGCTTGGGGACAGGACACACCTTC.

This clone was detected a few times. The V call is TRBV6-1, the J call TRBJ1-2; D ambiguous. CDR1 is MNHNS, CDR2 SASEGT, per germline. Trimming shortened V by 2 bases and J by 2 bases, and 6 bases separated the two germline ends. The CDR3 is 13 residues long. For the CDR3, the DNA is TGTGCCAGCAGTGAAAGAGGGAACTATGGCTACACCTTC. Its protein product is CASSERGNYGYTF.

The chain combines TRBV10-1 with TRBJ2-1; 8 bases agree with TRBD2. J was trimmed by 8 bases and V by 2 bases; bases with no gene match: 8. Germline CDR1 reads WNHNN; CDR2 reads SYGVQD (reference sequence). This CDR3 region has 15 residues. This chain's CDR3 is CASSEAGGRPDEQFF. As DNA, the CDR3 is TGCGCCAGCAGTGAGGCGGGGGGCCGCCCAGATGAGCAGTTCTTC.

The chain uses TRBV9 and TRBJ2-1; 7 bases agree with TRBD2. From germline, CDR1 is SGDLS and CDR2 YYNGEE. The CDR3 sequence is 15 residues long. Losses at the gene ends were 0 bases for V and 2 bases for J; bases not matched to a gene: 2. DNA of the CDR3: TGTGCCAGCAGCGTAGTCAGCGGGACCTACAATGAGCAGTTCTTC. It encodes CASSVVSGTYNEQFF.

Note on this clone: One end of the junction varies from germline; a read error may be responsible. As DNA, the CDR3 is TGTACCAGCAGCCAAAGACTAGCGGGGGCCGATGAGCAGTTCTTC. Translated: CTSSQRLAGADEQFF. The J gene is TRBJ2-1, the V gene TRBV11-3; 12 bases fit TRBD2. Germline V gene data show CDR1 as SGHNT and CDR2 as YENEEA. The CDR3 sequence is 15 residues long.

The chain links TRBV5-1 to TRBJ2-5; possible D gene TRBD2, 5 bases. The V gene's germline CDR1 is SGHRS and CDR2 YFSETQ. The V end lost 4 bases, the J end lost 5 bases, and 12 bases lay between the germline ends. There are 13 residues in the CDR3. CDR3 DNA sequence: TGCGCCAGCAGCCAGACTACCGGGGAGACCCAGTACTTC. Protein: CASSQTTGETQYF.

This clone was seen only a few times. V gene TRBV4-1 combines with J gene TRBJ1-6, with no clear D. Germline V gene lookup returns CDR1 MGHRA and CDR2 YSYEKL. CDR3 size: 14 residues. Deletions cut 1 base from V and 8 bases from J, with 9 bases between. The CDR3 nucleotides are TGCGCCAGCAGCCAAGTATCCGGGGATTCACCCCTCCACTTT. Its protein product is CASSQVSGDSPLHF.

J is TRBJ2-1 and V is TRBV7-8, with 10 bases lining up with TRBD2. Looked up from germline, CDR1 is SGHVS and CDR2 is FQNEAQ. V dropped 5 bases and J dropped 7; count of bases not matched to a gene: 8. This CDR3 region has 15 residues. Here the CDR3 reads CASSRGTSGVNEQFF. The CDR3 coding sequence is TGTGCCAGCAGCCGGGGAACTAGCGGGGTTAATGAGCAGTTCTTC.